This T cell receptor beta chain was recorded in a study of vaccination and CD4 T cells after COVID-19. Overall study context: Nasal swab PCR detected SARS-CoV-2 in convalescent patients, who comprised roughly nine mild cases and one severe case. Each enrolled participant received a two-dose regimen of either BNT162b2 or mRNA-1273 vaccine. Stimulation of the cells used overlapping spike peptide pools from SARS-CoV-2 and from the common cold coronaviruses HCoV-NL63, HCoV-OC43 and HCoV-229E.

Cultured CD4+ T cells had their DNA profiled by the Oncomine TCR Beta short-read assay. A single record per CDR3 protein comes from TCRdb applying MiXCR to the PCR reads. The profile shows about 8,500 distinct CDR3 sequences, roughly 50% of them singletons. V trimming: 4 bases; J trimming: 6 bases; junction bases outside the gene matches: 6. CDR1 is DFQATT and CDR2 is SNEGSKA in the germline V gene (reference sequence). This CDR3 contains 14 residues. Treatment indicated: approximately 10-day PBMC culture with coronavirus spike peptide pools or control peptides (ViraFEST assay). This clonotype has a handful of counts. Its specificity is not known.

The sequence derives from a human donor who had recovered from COVID-19. V usage is TRBV20-1 and J usage is TRBJ2-2, with 9 bases lining up with TRBD1. The source material was CD4+ T cells from blood, cultured in vitro. CDR3 amino acids: CSATQQGAAGELFF. In DNA, the CDR3 is TGCAGTGCTACCCAACAGGGGGCGGCCGGGGAGCTGTTTTTT.